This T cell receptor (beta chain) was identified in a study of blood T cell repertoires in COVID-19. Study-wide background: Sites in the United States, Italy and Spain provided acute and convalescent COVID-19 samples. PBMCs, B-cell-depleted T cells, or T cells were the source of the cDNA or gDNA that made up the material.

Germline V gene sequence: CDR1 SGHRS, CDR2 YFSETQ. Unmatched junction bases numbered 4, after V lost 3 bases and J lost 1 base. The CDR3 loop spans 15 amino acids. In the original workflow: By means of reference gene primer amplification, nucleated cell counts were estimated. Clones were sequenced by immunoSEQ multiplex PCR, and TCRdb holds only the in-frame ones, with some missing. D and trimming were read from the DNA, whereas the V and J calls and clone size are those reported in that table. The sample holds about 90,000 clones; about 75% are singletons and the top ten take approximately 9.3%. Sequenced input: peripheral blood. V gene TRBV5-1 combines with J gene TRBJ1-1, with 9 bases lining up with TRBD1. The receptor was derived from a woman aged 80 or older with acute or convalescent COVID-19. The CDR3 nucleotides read TGCGCCAGCAGCTCCGGACAGGGGTGGAACACTGAAGCTTTCTTT. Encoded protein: CASSSGQGWNTEAFF.